This T cell receptor beta chain was identified in a study of blood T cell repertoires in COVID-19. About the study: COVID-19 samples collected from the United States, Italy and Spain covered acute and convalescent phases. From T cells, B-cell-depleted T cells, or PBMCs came the material, which was cDNA or gDNA.

Authors' methods: Scientists estimated how many nucleated cells there were by amplifying reference gene primers. Sequenced by immunoSEQ multiplex PCR; TCRdb stores in-frame clones only, minus some. V, J and clone size were drawn from that table, and D and trimming were deduced from the DNA. The sample has some 130,000 clones; nearly 70% are singletons. The sequenced sample consisted of peripheral blood. This clonotype originated in an older woman with acute or convalescent COVID-19.

The CDR3 DNA is TGTGCCAGCTCACCTACCGGGACAGGGTTCACCGGGGAGCTGTTTTTT. Residues: CASSPTGTGFTGELFF. The chain recombines TRBV18 with TRBJ2-2; 9 bases match TRBD1. Germline V CDR1 and CDR2: KGHSH, LQKENI. The CDR3 contains 16 residues. J gave up 4 bases and V 3 bases, and 6 bases lay outside the gene matches.